These T cell receptor beta chains were read from a single sample in a study of T-cell reconstitution after alpha-beta-depleted transplantation in children. TCRdb ran MiXCR on the PCR reads and lists one entry per CDR3 protein. The sample records under 850,000 distinct CDR3 sequences, approximately 14% being singletons. The source material was PBMCs, sampled before TCRalphabeta/CD19-depleted stem cell transplant. These receptors came from a girl aged 2 to 10 with congenital amegakaryocytic thrombocytopenia, due to receive a stem cell transplant. CDR3s include the opening cysteine and the closing phenylalanine or tryptophan. A D gene is named only where the DNA matches it firmly. The size entry is marked missing in some rows and otherwise reads once, few, many or a size class.

d_gene	abundance	v_gene	j_gene	len	CDR3aa	CDR3nt
.	many	TRBV27	TRBJ1-5	13	CASSALTHQPQHF	TGTGCCAGCAGTGCCCTCACCCATCAGCCCCAGCATTTT
.	many	TRBV5-1	TRBJ2-1	15	CASSTGGESYNEQFF	TGCGCCAGCAGCACCGGAGGGGAATCCTACAATGAGCAGTTCTTC
.	many	TRBV29-1	TRBJ1-4	14	CSALTGRTNEKLFF	TGCAGCGCCCTTACGGGGCGAACTAATGAAAAACTGTTTTTT
.	many	TRBV12-3/TRBV12-4	TRBJ2-1	14	CASSPRDTDNEQFF	TGTGCCAGCAGTCCAAGGGACACCGACAATGAGCAGTTCTTC
.	.	TRBV15	TRBJ2-1	13	CATSRKGVNEQFF	TGTGCCACCAGCAGAAAAGGGGTTAATGAGCAGTTCTTC
.	few	TRBV6-1	TRBJ1-4	12	CASSELEEKLFF	TGTGCCAGCAGTGAATTGGAAGAAAAACTGTTTTTT
.	few	TRBV29-1	TRBJ2-1	14	CSVVWEPGGNEQFF	TGCAGCGTTGTGTGGGAGCCGGGTGGCAATGAGCAGTTCTTC
.	few	TRBV5-1	TRBJ2-1	17	CASSSALRPLSYNEQFF	TGCGCCAGCAGTTCGGCGCTAAGGCCCCTCTCCTACAATGAGCAGTTCTTC
.	.	TRBV7-6	TRBJ1-4	16	CATTPAGGVTNEKLFF	TGTGCCACTACACCGGCCGGGGGGGTAACTAATGAAAAACTGTTTTTT
.	many	TRBV12-3/TRBV12-4	TRBJ2-7	12	CASSLPHYEQYF	TGTGCCAGCAGTTTACCCCACTACGAGCAGTACTTC
TRBD2	many	TRBV28	TRBJ2-7	13	CASSFGGVYEQYF	TGTGCCAGCAGTTTTGGGGGGGTCTACGAGCAGTACTTC
.	.	TRBV11-2	TRBJ2-2	15	CASIRGRRYTGELFF	TGTGCCAGCATCCGGGGCAGGCGATACACCGGGGAGCTGTTTTTT
.	.	TRBV21-1	TRBJ2-7	14	CASSKVEAFSEQYF	TGTGCCAGCAGCAAAGTCGAGGCGTTTAGCGAGCAGTACTTC
.	many	TRBV27	TRBJ1-5	12	CASRRDNQPQHF	TGTGCCAGCAGAAGAGACAATCAGCCCCAGCATTTT